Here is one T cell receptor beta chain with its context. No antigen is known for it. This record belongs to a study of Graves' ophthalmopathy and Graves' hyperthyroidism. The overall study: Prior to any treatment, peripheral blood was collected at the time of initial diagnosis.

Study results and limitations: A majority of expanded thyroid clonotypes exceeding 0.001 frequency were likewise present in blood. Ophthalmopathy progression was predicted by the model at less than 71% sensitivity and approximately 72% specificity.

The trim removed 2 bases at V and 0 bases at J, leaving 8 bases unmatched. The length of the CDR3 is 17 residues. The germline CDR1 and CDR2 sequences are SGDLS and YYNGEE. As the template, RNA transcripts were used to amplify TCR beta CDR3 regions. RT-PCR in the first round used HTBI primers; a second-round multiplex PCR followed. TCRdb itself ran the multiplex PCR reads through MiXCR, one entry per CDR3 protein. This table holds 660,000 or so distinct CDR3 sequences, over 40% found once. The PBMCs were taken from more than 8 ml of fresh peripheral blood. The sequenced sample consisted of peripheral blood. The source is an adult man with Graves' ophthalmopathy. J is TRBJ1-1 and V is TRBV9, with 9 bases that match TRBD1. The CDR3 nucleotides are TGTGCCAGCAGCGTTGCCGGGACAGGGACCATGAACACTGAAGCTTTCTTT. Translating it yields CASSVAGTGTMNTEAFF.